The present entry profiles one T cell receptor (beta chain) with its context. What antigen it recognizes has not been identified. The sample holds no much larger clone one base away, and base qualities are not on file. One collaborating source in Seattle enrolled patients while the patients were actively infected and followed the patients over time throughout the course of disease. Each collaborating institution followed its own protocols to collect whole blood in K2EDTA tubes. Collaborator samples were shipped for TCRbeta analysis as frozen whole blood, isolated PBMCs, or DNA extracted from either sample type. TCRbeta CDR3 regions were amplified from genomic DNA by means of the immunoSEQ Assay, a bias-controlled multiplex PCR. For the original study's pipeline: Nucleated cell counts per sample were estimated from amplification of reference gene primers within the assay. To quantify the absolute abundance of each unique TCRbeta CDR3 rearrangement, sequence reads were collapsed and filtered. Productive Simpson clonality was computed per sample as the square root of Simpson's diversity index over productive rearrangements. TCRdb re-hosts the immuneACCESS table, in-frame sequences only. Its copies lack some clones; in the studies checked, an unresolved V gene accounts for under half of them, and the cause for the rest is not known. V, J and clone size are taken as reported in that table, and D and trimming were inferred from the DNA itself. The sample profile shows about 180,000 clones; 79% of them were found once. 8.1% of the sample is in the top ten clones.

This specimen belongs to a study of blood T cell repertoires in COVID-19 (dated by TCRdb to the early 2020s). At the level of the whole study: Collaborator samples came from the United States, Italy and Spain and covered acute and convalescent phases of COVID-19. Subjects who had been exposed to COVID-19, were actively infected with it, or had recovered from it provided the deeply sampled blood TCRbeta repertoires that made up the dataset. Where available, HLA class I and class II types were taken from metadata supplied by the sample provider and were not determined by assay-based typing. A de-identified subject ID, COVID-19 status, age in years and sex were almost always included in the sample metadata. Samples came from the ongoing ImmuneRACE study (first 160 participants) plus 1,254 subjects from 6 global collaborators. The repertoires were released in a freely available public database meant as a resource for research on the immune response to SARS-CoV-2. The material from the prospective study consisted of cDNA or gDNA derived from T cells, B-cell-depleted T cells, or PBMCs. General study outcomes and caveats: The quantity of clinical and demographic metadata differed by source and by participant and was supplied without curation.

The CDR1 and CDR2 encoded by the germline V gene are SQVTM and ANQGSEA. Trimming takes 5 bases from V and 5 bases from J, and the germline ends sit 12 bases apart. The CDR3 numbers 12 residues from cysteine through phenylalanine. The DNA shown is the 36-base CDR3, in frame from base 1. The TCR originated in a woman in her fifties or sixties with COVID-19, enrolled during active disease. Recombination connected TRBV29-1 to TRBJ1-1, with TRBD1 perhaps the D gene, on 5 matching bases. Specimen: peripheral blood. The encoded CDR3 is CSVLGGGTEAFF. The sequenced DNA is TGCAGCGTTTTGGGGGGAGGTACTGAAGCTTTCTTT.